The 22 T cell receptor beta chains below come from one sample, sequenced in a study of cytomegalovirus exposure and HLA in healthy donors. PCR used 60 Vbeta primers and 13 Jbeta primers. TCRdb's table, derived via immunoSEQ multiplex PCR, lists solely in-frame clones and lacks some. This table lists some 75,000 clones. The source material was PBMCs. These TCRs come from a female donor in good health and CMV-seropositive.

The rearrangement uses TRBV5-1 and TRBJ2-1, with 10 bases matching TRBD2. The V gene's germline CDR1 is SGHRS and CDR2 YFSETQ. With V trimmed by 4 bases and J by 2 bases, 3 bases remained unmatched. This CDR3 is 15 amino acids long. CDR3 nucleotides: TGCGCCAGCAGCAAAACTAGCGGGGCCTACAATGAGCAGTTCTTC. Amino acid sequence: CASSKTSGAYNEQFF.

The chain recombines TRBV19 with TRBJ2-7; D may be TRBD1 (5 bases). Deletions cut 5 bases from V and 5 bases from J, with 16 bases between. The germline CDR1 and CDR2 sequences are LNHDA and SQIVND (reference sequence). The CDR3 runs 14 residues. The CDR3 nucleotides read TGTGCCAGTAGTGCCGACAGTAGAGTCAACGAGCAGTACTTC. It translates to CASSADSRVNEQYF.

The rearrangement joins TRBV5-4 to TRBJ1-4, with 7 bases lining up with TRBD1. J lost 0 bases, V lost 4 bases, and 6 bases had no gene match. There are 16 residues in the CDR3. CDR1 and CDR2 from the germline V gene are SGHNT and YYREEE (reference sequence). This chain's CDR3 is CASSLRDSPTNEKLFF. For the CDR3, the DNA is TGTGCCAGCAGCCTTCGGGACAGTCCAACTAATGAAAAACTGTTTTTT.

This chain links TRBV10-3 with TRBJ2-7; tentative D call: TRBD1 (6 bases). The CDR3 contains 15 residues. CDR1 and CDR2 (germline): ENHRY, SYGVKD. Trimming stripped 3 bases from V and 0 bases from J, with 12 bases between. For the CDR3, the DNA is TGTGCCATCAGTGACAGTAGGGGGAGCTCCTACGAGCAGTACTTC. It specifies CAISDSRGSSYEQYF.

The chain joins TRBV28 to TRBJ1-1, with D unclear. CDR1 MDHEN and CDR2 SYDVKM come from the germline V gene. The V gene lost 3 bases and the J gene lost 0 bases, with 8 bases spanning the gap. This CDR3 region has 14 residues. The CDR3 spells CASSLEPVNTEAFF. CDR3 nucleotides: TGTGCCAGCAGTTTGGAGCCGGTGAACACTGAAGCTTTCTTT.

The V and J genes are TRBV7-8 and TRBJ2-3, with 8 bases matching TRBD1. The V gene end was trimmed by 4 bases and the J gene end by 5 bases; junction bases not matched to a gene: 8. Germline V CDR1 and CDR2: SGHVS, FQNEAQ. The CDR3 loop spans 15 amino acids. CDR3 amino acids: CASSSGQGTGDTQYF. The DNA of the CDR3 is TGTGCCAGCAGCTCTGGACAGGGTACGGGAGATACGCAGTATTTT.

V and J are TRBV2 and TRBJ2-1, with 7 bases lining up with TRBD2. V dropped 3 bases and J dropped 0; count of bases not matched to a gene: 5. CDR3 length: 16 residues. CDR1 and CDR2 from the germline V gene are SNHLY and FYNNEI. CDR3 residues: CASSERLAGSYNEQFF. The DNA for the CDR3 is TGTGCCAGCAGTGAGAGACTAGCAGGCTCCTACAATGAGCAGTTCTTC.

The gene calls are TRBV4-1 and TRBJ2-4, with 7 bases that match TRBD1. The CDR3 length is 20 residues. Per the germline V gene, CDR1 is MGHRA and CDR2 is YSYEKL. J was trimmed by 0 bases and V by 2 bases; bases with no gene match: 16. The CDR3 nucleotides read TGCGCCAGCAGCCAACAATTAAGTCCGGGACAGCCCTTAGCCAAAAACATTCAGTACTTC. Amino acid sequence: CASSQQLSPGQPLAKNIQYF.

This chain uses TRBV6-5 with TRBJ1-6, with unresolved D. The germline V gene has CDR1 MNHEY and CDR2 SVGAGI. Trimming removed 6 bases from V and 9 bases from J, with 15 bases in between. There are 14 residues in the CDR3. This CDR3 reads CASRPPNPGSPLHF. CDR3 DNA sequence: TGTGCCAGCAGACCTCCTAACCCGGGTTCACCCCTCCACTTT.

The V gene is TRBV30, the J gene TRBJ1-1, with a tentative D call TRBD1 (6 bases). Trimming removed 0 bases at V and 7 bases at J, with 12 bases between. Germline V gene lookup returns CDR1 GTSNPN and CDR2 SVGIG (reference sequence). The CDR3 is 13 amino acids. CDR3 in DNA: TGTGCCTGGAGTGTTGAGGGGGGGTTTGAAGCTTTCTTT. Residues: CAWSVEGGFEAFF.

This chain's CDR3 is CASSAITGATGELFF. CDR3 nucleotides: TGTGCCAGCAGTGCCATCACAGGGGCCACCGGGGAGCTGTTTTTT. The chain combines TRBV6-1 with TRBJ2-2; 7 bases fit TRBD1. The CDR3 is made up of 15 amino acids. Trimming cost V 4 bases and J 4 bases; bases outside gene matches: 6. The V gene's germline CDR1 is MNHNS and CDR2 SASEGT.

The J gene is TRBJ2-5, the V gene TRBV27, with TRBD1 matching over 8 bases. Germline CDR1 is MNHEY and CDR2 is SMNVEV (reference sequence). J gave up 4 bases and V 5 bases, and 9 bases lay outside the gene matches. The CDR3 extends over 15 amino acids. The CDR3 region is CASSGPRGRGETQYF. CDR3 DNA sequence: TGTGCCAGCAGTGGCCCCAGGGGGCGGGGAGAGACCCAGTACTTC.

The V call is TRBV28, the J call TRBJ1-5, with a tentative D call TRBD1 (6 bases). CDR3 size: 14 residues. With 6 bases removed from V and 4 bases from J, the gap between germline ends came to 13 bases. From germline, CDR1 is MDHEN and CDR2 SYDVKM. DNA for the CDR3: TGTGCCAGCAGGTTCGGGACATCTAATCAGCCCCAGCATTTT. It translates to CASRFGTSNQPQHF.

The V call is TRBV14, the J call TRBJ2-7; 8 nucleotides agree with TRBD1. Germline CDR1 reads SGHDN; CDR2 reads FVKESK. J was trimmed by 4 bases and V by 4 bases; bases with no gene match: 9. CDR3 length: 15 residues. CDR3 in DNA: TGTGCCAGCAGCCTGGACGGACAGGGCTGGTACGAGCAGTACTTC. As protein: CASSLDGQGWYEQYF.

The rearrangement uses TRBV15 and TRBJ2-7; 12 bases align to TRBD2. The V gene end was trimmed by 2 bases and the J gene end by 4 bases; junction bases not matched to a gene: 9. This CDR3 has 17 residues. Germline V gene lookup returns CDR1 LNHNV and CDR2 YYDKDF (reference sequence). CDR3 sequence reads: CATSRRMTSGSLYEQYF. As DNA, the CDR3 is TGTGCCACCAGCAGAAGGATGACTAGCGGGAGCCTGTACGAGCAGTACTTC. The variable domain in full, completed from reference TRBV15 and TRBJ2-7, reads DAMVIQNPRYQVTQFGKPVTLSCSQTLNHNVMYWYQQKSSQAPKLLFHYYDKDFNNEADTPDNFQSRRPNTSFCFLDIRSPGLGDTAMYLCATSRRMTSGSLYEQYFGPGTRLTVT.

J is TRBJ2-5 and V is TRBV5-6; 10 bases are a match to TRBD2. The J segment lost 5 bases and the V segment lost 2 bases, leaving 3 bases of the junction unmatched. This CDR3 contains 14 residues. Per germline, CDR1 SGHDT and CDR2 YYEEEE. The chain's CDR3 is CASSLAGGFETQYF. The CDR3 DNA reads TGTGCCAGCAGCTTAGCGGGAGGGTTCGAGACCCAGTACTTC.

The V and J genes are TRBV9 and TRBJ2-7, with TRBD2 matching 9 bases. V gave up 1 base and J gave up 7 bases; unmatched junction bases: 6. The CDR3 is made up of 14 amino acids. CDR1 is SGDLS and CDR2 is YYNGEE in the germline V gene. CDR3 sequence reads: CASSVTSGGWEQYF. DNA for the CDR3: TGTGCCAGCAGCGTAACAAGCGGGGGGTGGGAGCAGTACTTC.

The chain joins TRBV9 to TRBJ2-7, with a weak D call TRBD2 (6 bases). The CDR3 spans 15 residues. The germline CDR1 and CDR2 sequences are SGDLS and YYNGEE. The ends were cut back, 5 bases at V and 2 bases at J, with 17 bases in the middle. CDR3 sequence reads: CASSGIAEGPYEQYF. Written as DNA, the CDR3 is TGTGCCAGCAGTGGAATAGCGGAGGGCCCCTACGAGCAGTACTTC.

This chain connects TRBV29-1 to TRBJ2-1, with 8 nucleotides matching TRBD1. This CDR3 comprises 17 residues. V dropped 6 bases and J dropped 8; count of bases not matched to a gene: 21. Germline values: CDR1 SQVTM, CDR2 ANQGSEA. CDR3 nucleotides: TGCAGCGTGACGGACAGGGTTTCGGCCTTGTGGGGGGATGAGCAGTTCTTC. Its protein is CSVTDRVSALWGDEQFF.

The V gene is TRBV18, the J gene TRBJ1-1; 8 bases align to TRBD1. Germline-derived CDR1 and CDR2 are KGHSH and LQKENI. V was pared by 3 bases and J by 4 bases, with 7 bases of the junction left unmatched. The CDR3 length is 15 residues. The CDR3 sequence is CASSPGAGGFTEAFF. CDR3 sequence (DNA): TGTGCCAGCTCACCGGGGGCAGGGGGCTTCACTGAAGCTTTCTTT. The full variable domain, with the rest looked up from reference TRBV18 and TRBJ1-1, is NAGVMQNPRHLVRRRGQEARLRCSPMKGHSHVYWYRQLPEEGLKFMVYLQKENIIDESGMPKERFSAEFPKEGPSILRIQQVVRGDSAAYFCASSPGAGGFTEAFFGQGTRLTVV.

The chain is built from TRBV9 and TRBJ1-1; 7 positions agree with TRBD1. The junction had 10 bases not matched to a gene; V was cut back by 0 bases and J by 5 bases. In germline, CDR1 is SGDLS, CDR2 YYNGEE. The length of the CDR3 is 16 residues. The CDR3 nucleotides are TGTGCCAGCAGCGTAGGGAGGGGGACAGTTAGGACTGAAGCTTTCTTT. Encoded protein: CASSVGRGTVRTEAFF.

The V gene is TRBV2, the J gene TRBJ2-3; D uncertain. Germline V gene data show CDR1 as SNHLY and CDR2 as FYNNEI. V dropped 3 bases and J dropped 1 base, with 8 bases sitting between them. This CDR3 has 14 amino acids. The CDR3 here is CASSEAPGTDTQYF. CDR3 nucleotides: TGTGCCAGCAGTGAGGCCCCTGGCACAGATACGCAGTATTTT.